This passage covers 27 T cell receptor beta chains from one sample sequenced in a study of T-cell memory formation after mild COVID-19. Each CDR3 protein gets one entry after TCRdb re-called the 5' RACE reads with MiXCR. There are nearly 250,000 distinct CDR3 sequences in the sample; approximately 15% occur only once, and 2.1% lies in the top ten. The specimen sequenced was PBMCs or a T cell subset sorted from them (not recorded which). Every receptor here comes from an adult woman who had mild COVID-19 (a few samples of this study predate the infection). Cell type and time point are not known.

The chain is built from TRBV12-3 or TRBV12-4 and TRBJ2-4; 8 positions agree with TRBD1. Trimming took 4 bases from V and 2 from J; bases not matched to a gene: 13. The CDR3 is made up of 18 amino acids. CDR3 loop: CASSSGAGGRGSKNIQYF. The CDR3 bases are TGTGCCAGCAGTTCGGGGGCAGGGGGCAGAGGATCCAAAAACATTCAGTACTTC.

This clonotype has a count of ten or more. This sequence joins TRBV5-5 and TRBJ1-1, with a weak D call TRBD1 (6 bases). Between the trimmed V and J ends, which lost 3 bases and 7 bases, there was a span of 10 bases. The CDR3 contains 12 residues. The V gene's germline CDR1 is SGHKS and CDR2 YYEKEE (reference sequence). For the CDR3, the DNA is TGTGCCAGCAGCTGGGACATCCGTGAAGCTTTCTTT. Translating gives CASSWDIREAFF. Combining the CDR3 with reference TRBV5-5 and TRBJ1-1 gives the whole variable domain DAGVTQSPTHLIKTRGQQVTLRCSPISGHKSVSWYQQVLGQGPQFIFQYYEKEERGRGNFPDRFSARQFPNYSSELNVNALLLGDSALYLCASSWDIREAFFGQGTRLTVV.

This clonotype was observed a few times. The rearrangement uses TRBV4-1 and TRBJ2-5; D is undetermined. Germline V lookup: CDR1 MGHRA, CDR2 YSYEKL. The CDR3 loop spans 16 amino acids. Trimming pared 1 base from V and 2 bases from J, leaving 14 bases between. The CDR3 loop reads CASSQGALSLQETQYF. The DNA for the CDR3 is TGCGCCAGCAGCCAAGGTGCACTGTCTTTGCAAGAGACCCAGTACTTC.

This clonotype was detected a few times. The rearrangement links TRBV7-2 to TRBJ2-3; 9 bases agree with TRBD2. The CDR3 has 16 residues. Per the germline V gene, CDR1 is SGHTA and CDR2 is FQGNSA. V lost 5 bases, J lost 4 bases, and 10 bases stayed unmatched. The CDR3 nucleotides read TGTGCCAGCAGCCGTCCGGGCGGGGGGGGCTCAGATACGCAGTATTTT. Protein: CASSRPGGGGSDTQYF.

This clonotype was seen more than once but under ten times. V is TRBV25-1 and J is TRBJ2-5; tentatively, D is TRBD2 (6 bases). The germline V gene encodes CDR1 MGHDK and CDR2 SYGVNS. This CDR3 has 14 amino acids. Trimming pared 6 bases from V and 5 bases from J, leaving 16 bases between. CDR3 residues: CASRENGTPETQYF. CDR3 coding DNA: TGTGCCAGCAGGGAAAACGGGACTCCCGAGACCCAGTACTTC.

The chain has TRBV20-1 and TRBJ1-1, with a weak D call TRBD1 (5 bases). The CDR3 has 14 amino acids. V was shortened by 1 base and J by 4 bases, with 13 bases between the two germline ends. From germline, CDR1 is DFQATT and CDR2 SNEGSKA (reference sequence). This CDR3 reads CSARVPGRGTEAFF. The CDR3 nucleotides read TGCAGTGCTAGAGTTCCAGGGAGGGGCACTGAAGCTTTCTTT.

This chain connects TRBV11-3 to TRBJ2-1; D gene unclear. Trimming took off 6 bases at V and 8 bases at J, with 8 bases between the two ends. This CDR3 contains 11 residues. Germline lookup yields CDR1 SGHNT and CDR2 YENEEA. The CDR3 DNA reads as TGTGCCAGCAGAAAAGAGTATGAGCAGTTCTTC. Its translation: CASRKEYEQFF.

In this sample, this clonotype turned up a few times. The CDR3 loop reads CSALITSGRGSSYEQYF. For the CDR3, the DNA is TGCAGTGCCTTAATCACTAGCGGGAGGGGAAGCTCCTACGAGCAGTACTTC. The genes are TRBV20-1 and TRBJ2-7; 13 bases agree with TRBD2. The germline gives CDR1 DFQATT, CDR2 SNEGSKA (reference sequence). The trim removed 6 bases at V and 0 bases at J, leaving 11 bases unmatched. CDR3 size: 17 residues.

The V gene is TRBV12-3 or TRBV12-4, the J gene TRBJ2-2; no firm D call. The CDR3 loop spans 14 amino acids. Between the trimmed V and J ends, which lost 6 bases and 4 bases, there was a span of 12 bases. The CDR3 region is CASSAHQATGELFF. The CDR3 DNA sequence: TGTGCCAGCAGCGCTCATCAGGCCACCGGGGAGCTGTTTTTT.

This clonotype came up many times. This rearrangement joins TRBV5-1 to TRBJ2-1; D might be TRBD1 (6 bases). Germline V gene data show CDR1 as SGHRS and CDR2 as YFSETQ. Trimming stripped 4 bases from V and 4 bases from J, with 15 bases between. The CDR3 runs to 15 residues. CDR3 in DNA: TGCGCCAGCAGCATGCCCGGGACACAATACAATGAGCAGTTCTTC. It codes for CASSMPGTQYNEQFF.

The J gene is TRBJ2-3, the V gene TRBV5-1; no firm D call. The CDR3 totals 16 residues. Trimming pared 0 bases from V and 0 bases from J, leaving 11 bases between. Per germline, CDR1 SGHRS and CDR2 YFSETQ. For the CDR3, the DNA is TGCGCCAGCAGCTTGGCCCTCAGGCCCAGCACAGATACGCAGTATTTT. Protein sequence: CASSLALRPSTDTQYF.

V is TRBV7-2 and J is TRBJ2-5; D may be TRBD2 (6 bases). The CDR3 extends over 15 amino acids. Looked up from germline, CDR1 is SGHTA and CDR2 is FQGNSA. Between the trimmed V and J ends, which lost 1 base and 4 bases, there was a span of 13 bases. The DNA for the CDR3 is TGTGCCAGCAGCTTAGGCCAGACTAGTCGAGAGACCCAGTACTTC. As protein: CASSLGQTSRETQYF.

The chain carries TRBV6-2 or TRBV6-3 and TRBJ2-1; 8 bases match TRBD2. CDR3 length: 16 amino acids. V shed 5 bases, J shed 0 bases, and the junction held 6 bases outside the gene matches. Germline values: CDR1 MNHEY, CDR2 SVGEGT. The CDR3 region is CASSNSGASSYNEQFF. Here the CDR3 DNA reads TGTGCCAGCAGTAATAGCGGGGCTAGCTCCTACAATGAGCAGTTCTTC.

V usage is TRBV27 and J usage is TRBJ2-1, with D possibly matching TRBD1 (6 bases). CDR3 length: 14 amino acids. Per the germline V gene, CDR1 is MNHEY and CDR2 is SMNVEV (reference sequence). V lost 6 bases and J lost 6, with 15 bases in between. The CDR3 spells CASSSPIGGNEQFF. CDR3 in DNA: TGTGCCAGCAGCTCCCCGATAGGGGGCAATGAGCAGTTCTTC.

This chain connects TRBV6-2 or TRBV6-3 to TRBJ2-7; unclear D gene. Germline assignment: CDR1 MNHEY and CDR2 SVGEGT. V lost 2 bases and J 4 bases, leaving 9 bases between the germline ends. This CDR3 is built from 13 residues. DNA of the CDR3: TGTGCCAGCAGTTACAGATTAGAATACGAGCAGTACTTC. This codes for CASSYRLEYEQYF.

This clonotype was seen many times. This chain connects TRBV5-1 to TRBJ1-6; 10 bases are a match to TRBD1. CDR3 length: 15 residues. Trimming took 1 base from V and 10 from J; bases not matched to a gene: 5. The germline V gene encodes CDR1 SGHRS and CDR2 YFSETQ. The DNA of the CDR3 is TGCGCCAGCAGCTTGCGGACAGGGGGATTGTCACCCCTCCACTTT. It yields the protein CASSLRTGGLSPLHF.

This clonotype came up a few times. The chain uses TRBV5-5 and TRBJ1-6; no clear D gene. The CDR3 extends over 16 amino acids. V was cut by 3 bases and J by 8 bases, with 18 bases left in between. Germline assignment: CDR1 SGHKS and CDR2 YYEKEE (reference sequence). CDR3 DNA sequence: TGTGCCAGCAGCTCCCCCCACGGGCAGGTTGATTCACCCCTCCACTTT. This encodes CASSSPHGQVDSPLHF.

V gene TRBV11-3 combines with J gene TRBJ2-7; D uncertain. The CDR3 length is 12 residues. The V end was cut by 5 bases, the J end by 6 bases, with 11 bases between. Germline CDR1 reads SGHNT; CDR2 reads YENEEA. CDR3 loop: CASSRHVAEQYF. CDR3 DNA: TGTGCCAGCAGCCGCCACGTTGCCGAGCAGTACTTC.

The chain joins TRBV6-6 to TRBJ2-3, with a possible D match to TRBD2 (5 bases). The CDR3 sequence is 17 residues long. Germline V gene data show CDR1 as MNHNY and CDR2 as SVGAGI (reference sequence). With 2 bases removed from V and 2 bases from J, the gap between germline ends came to 17 bases. The CDR3 is CASSYGGTGFHTDTQYF. DNA of the CDR3: TGTGCCAGCAGTTACGGCGGAACGGGGTTCCACACAGATACGCAGTATTTT.

A few counts support this clonotype. The CDR3 sequence: CASAPGGFDYGYTF. The CDR3 nucleotides are TGTGCCAGCGCCCCCGGGGGGTTTGACTATGGCTACACCTTC. This rearrangement joins TRBV6-6 to TRBJ1-2, with D possibly TRBD1 on 5 matching bases. This CDR3 contains 14 residues. V lost 8 bases to trimming and J lost 3 bases, with 16 bases between them. Germline CDR1 is MNHNY and CDR2 is SVGAGI (reference sequence).

The table lists this clonotype with a few counts. The chain links TRBV5-1 to TRBJ2-5, with 12 bases identical to TRBD2. CDR1 and CDR2 (germline): SGHRS, YFSETQ. With 7 bases clipped from V and 4 bases from J, the junction kept 5 bases outside the gene matches. The CDR3 spans 14 residues. The CDR3 DNA follows: TGCGCCAGCGGGACGGGACTAGCGGGAGAGACCCAGTACTTC. Translated, it gives CASGTGLAGETQYF.

This clonotype was recorded a few times. The rearrangement uses TRBV5-1 and TRBJ2-7, with D perhaps matching TRBD1 (6 bases). The V end was cut by 0 bases, the J end by 3 bases, with 13 bases between. From germline, CDR1 is SGHRS and CDR2 YFSETQ. This CDR3 spans 15 amino acids. The CDR3 DNA sequence: TGCGCCAGCAGCTTGGGTGGGGGCTCAATCTACGAGCAGTACTTC. This sequence encodes CASSLGGGSIYEQYF.

The chain joins TRBV19 to TRBJ1-5; D gene unclear. Germline CDR1 reads LNHDA; CDR2 reads SQIVND (reference sequence). The CDR3 is made up of 16 amino acids. V lost 1 base, J lost 0 bases, and 10 bases lay in between. CDR3 protein: CASSIGRQISNQPQHF. The CDR3 coding sequence is TGTGCCAGTAGTATAGGGCGGCAAATTAGCAATCAGCCCCAGCATTTT.

This clonotype was observed a few times. V usage is TRBV28 and J usage is TRBJ2-7, with a possible D match to TRBD2 (6 bases). V lost 3 bases and J lost 3, with 12 bases in between. The CDR3 spans 14 residues. CDR1 and CDR2 (germline): MDHEN, SYDVKM. CDR3 loop: CASSFTGDFYEQYF. DNA of the CDR3: TGTGCCAGCAGTTTCACCGGGGACTTCTACGAGCAGTACTTC.

This sequence joins TRBV20-1 and TRBJ1-4; no clear D gene. CDR1 and CDR2 (germline): DFQATT, SNEGSKA (reference sequence). V dropped 0 bases and J dropped 4 bases, with 9 bases sitting between them. The CDR3 extends over 14 amino acids. The CDR3 DNA reads as TGCAGTGCTAGAGATGTTGTGCGTAATGAAAAACTGTTTTTT. It translates to CSARDVVRNEKLFF.

This clonotype has more than one count but fewer than ten. In nucleotides, the CDR3 is TGTGCCAGCAGTGGACAGGGATACGGGGAGCTGTTTTTT. As protein: CASSGQGYGELFF. The chain is built from TRBV2 and TRBJ2-2, with TRBD1 matching over 7 bases. Germline CDR1 is SNHLY and CDR2 is FYNNEI. CDR3 size: 13 residues. Losses at the gene ends were 4 bases for V and 7 bases for J; bases not matched to a gene: 3.

This sequence joins TRBV6-6 and TRBJ1-6; TRBD1 matches 7 bases. In germline, CDR1 is MNHNY, CDR2 SVGAGI (reference sequence). This CDR3 contains 15 residues. V dropped 5 bases and J dropped 7; count of bases not matched to a gene: 8. The CDR3 DNA sequence: TGTGCCAGCAGTCTCCAGGGGGGACAGAATTCACCCCTCCACTTT. As protein: CASSLQGGQNSPLHF.